The source of this TCR beta chain is a study of cytomegalovirus exposure and HLA in healthy donors. Concerning this clone itself: Antigen: not known.

Germline loops: CDR1 LNHDA, CDR2 SQIVND (reference sequence). The CDR3 contains 15 residues. Trimming shortened V by 1 base and J by 1 base, and 7 bases separated the two germline ends. The study, taken as a whole, reports: TCR sequences were mostly rare, though some public TCRs occurred in many donors.

The PCR ran on 60 Vbeta and 13 Jbeta primers. Only in-frame clones appear in the TCRdb table, and some are missing; sequencing was by immunoSEQ multiplex PCR. This sample has over 250,000 clones, with under 80% found just once. Healthy donors of bone marrow made up the group. This TCR came from a female donor in good health and CMV-seronegative. The specimen sequenced was PBMCs. The J gene is TRBJ2-2, the V gene TRBV19; D gene uncertain. Written as DNA, the CDR3 is TGTGCCAGTAGTATAGGGGCACGGAACACCGGGGAGCTGTTTTTT. It codes for CASSIGARNTGELFF.